This TCR beta chain is drawn from a study of T cell changes during pregnancy in multiple sclerosis. Germline-derived CDR1 and CDR2 are SGHNT and YENEEA. This CDR3 is 13 amino acids long. V was cut by 5 bases and J by 4 bases, with 9 bases left in between. As to this clone: Other DNA sequences in the same sample also yield this CDR3.

TCRdb's table, derived via immunoSEQ multiplex PCR, lists solely in-frame clones and lacks some. The table shows about 100,000 clones, with about nine tenths occurring only once. The receptor comes from a female donor with multiple sclerosis, enrolled in a pregnancy study. This specimen was peripheral blood, taken in the second trimester of pregnancy. The J gene is TRBJ1-3, the V gene TRBV11-3; no firm D call. The CDR3 reads CASSLGGGNTIYF. The CDR3 nucleotides read TGTGCCAGCAGCCTAGGAGGGGGAAACACCATATATTTT.